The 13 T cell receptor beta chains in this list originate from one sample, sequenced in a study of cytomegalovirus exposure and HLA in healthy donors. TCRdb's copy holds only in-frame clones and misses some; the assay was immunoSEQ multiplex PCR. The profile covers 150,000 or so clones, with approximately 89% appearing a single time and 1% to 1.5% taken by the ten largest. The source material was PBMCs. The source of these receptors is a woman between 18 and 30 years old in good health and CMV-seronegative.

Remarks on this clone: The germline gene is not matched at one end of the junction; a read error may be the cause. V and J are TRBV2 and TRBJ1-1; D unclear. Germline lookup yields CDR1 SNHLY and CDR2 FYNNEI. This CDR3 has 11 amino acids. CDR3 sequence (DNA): TGTGCCAGCCAGTCGAACGCTGAAGCTTTCTTT. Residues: CASQSNAEAFF.

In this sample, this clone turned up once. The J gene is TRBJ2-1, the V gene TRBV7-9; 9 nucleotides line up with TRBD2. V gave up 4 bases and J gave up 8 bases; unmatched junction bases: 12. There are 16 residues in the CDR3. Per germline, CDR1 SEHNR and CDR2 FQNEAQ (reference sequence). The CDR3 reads CASSSHARGGIDEQFF. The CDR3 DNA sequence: TGTGCCAGCAGCTCACACGCGCGGGGGGGCATCGATGAGCAGTTCTTC. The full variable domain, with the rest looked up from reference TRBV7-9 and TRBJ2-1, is DTGVSQNPRHKITKRGQNVTFRCDPISEHNRLYWYRQTLGQGPEFLTYFQNEAQLEKSRLLSDRFSAERPKGSFSTLEIQRTEQGDSAMYLCASSSHARGGIDEQFFGPGTRLTVL.

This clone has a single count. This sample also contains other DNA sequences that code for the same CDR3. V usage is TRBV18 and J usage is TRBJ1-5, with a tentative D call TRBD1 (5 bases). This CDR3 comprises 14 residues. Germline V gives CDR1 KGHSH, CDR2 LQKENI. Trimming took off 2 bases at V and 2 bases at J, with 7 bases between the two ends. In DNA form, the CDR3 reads TGTGCCAGCTCACCAGGGGGGGGCAATCAGCCCCAGCATTTT. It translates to CASSPGGGNQPQHF.

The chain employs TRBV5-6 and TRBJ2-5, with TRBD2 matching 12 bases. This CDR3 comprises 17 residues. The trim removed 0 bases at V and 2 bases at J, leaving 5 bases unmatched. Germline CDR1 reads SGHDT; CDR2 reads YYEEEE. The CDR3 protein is CASSLVIGTSGQETQYF. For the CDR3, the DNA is TGTGCCAGCAGCTTGGTTATAGGGACTAGCGGGCAAGAGACCCAGTACTTC.

CDR3 bases: TGTGCCAGCAACCAACAGACAGCTAACTATGGCTACACCTTC. It is translated as CASNQQTANYGYTF. This chain links TRBV2 with TRBJ1-2, with TRBD1 as a possible D gene (5 bases). The CDR3 is 14 residues long. V gave up 7 bases and J gave up 0 bases, with 12 bases separating them. Germline assignment: CDR1 SNHLY and CDR2 FYNNEI.

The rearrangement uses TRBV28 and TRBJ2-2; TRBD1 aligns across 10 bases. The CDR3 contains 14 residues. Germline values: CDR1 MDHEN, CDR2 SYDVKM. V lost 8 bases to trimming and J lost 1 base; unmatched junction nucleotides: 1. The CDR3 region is CASRDRGNTGELFF. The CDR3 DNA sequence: TGTGCCAGCCGGGACAGGGGGAACACCGGGGAGCTGTTTTTT.

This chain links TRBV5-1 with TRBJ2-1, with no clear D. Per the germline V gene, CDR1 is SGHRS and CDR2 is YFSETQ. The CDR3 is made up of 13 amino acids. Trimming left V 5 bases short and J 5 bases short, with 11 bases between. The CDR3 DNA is TGCGCCAGCAGACGTGTGGCCGACAATGAGCAGTTCTTC. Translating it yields CASRRVADNEQFF.

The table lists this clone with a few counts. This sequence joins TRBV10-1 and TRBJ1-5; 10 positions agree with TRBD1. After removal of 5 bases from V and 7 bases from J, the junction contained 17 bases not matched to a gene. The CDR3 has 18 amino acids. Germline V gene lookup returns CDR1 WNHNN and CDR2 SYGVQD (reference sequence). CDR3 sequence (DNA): TGCGCCAGCAGTTGCTTCCGGGACAGGGGCCCTGGGGACCAGCCCCAGCATTTT. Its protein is CASSCFRDRGPGDQPQHF.

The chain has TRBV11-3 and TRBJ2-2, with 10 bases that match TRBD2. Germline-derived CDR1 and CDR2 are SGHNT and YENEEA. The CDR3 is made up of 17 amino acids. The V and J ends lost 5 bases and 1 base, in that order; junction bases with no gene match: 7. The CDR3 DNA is TGTGCCAGCAGCGTAACCCGACTAGCGGGGAACACCGGGGAGCTGTTTTTT. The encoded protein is CASSVTRLAGNTGELFF.

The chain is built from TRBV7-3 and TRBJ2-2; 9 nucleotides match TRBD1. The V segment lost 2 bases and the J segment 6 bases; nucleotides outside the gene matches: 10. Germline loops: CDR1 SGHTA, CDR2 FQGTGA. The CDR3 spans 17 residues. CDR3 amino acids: CASSLSPGQGVPGELFF. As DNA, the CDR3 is TGTGCCAGCAGCTTATCACCGGGACAGGGAGTTCCCGGGGAGCTGTTTTTT.

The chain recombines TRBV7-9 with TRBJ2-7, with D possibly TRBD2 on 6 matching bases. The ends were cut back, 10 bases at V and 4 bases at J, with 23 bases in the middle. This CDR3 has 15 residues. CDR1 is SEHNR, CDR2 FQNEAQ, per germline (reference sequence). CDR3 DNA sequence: TGTGCCACCGACAAACGGGAGATAGCTATGTACGAGCAGTACTTC. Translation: CATDKREIAMYEQYF.

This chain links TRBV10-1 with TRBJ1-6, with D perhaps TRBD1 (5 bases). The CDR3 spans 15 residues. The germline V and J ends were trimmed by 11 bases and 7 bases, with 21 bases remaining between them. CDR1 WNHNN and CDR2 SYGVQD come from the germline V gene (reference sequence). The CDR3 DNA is TGCGCCTGCTGCCGTTTTCCAGGGAAGAATTCACCCCTCCACTTT. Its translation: CACCRFPGKNSPLHF.

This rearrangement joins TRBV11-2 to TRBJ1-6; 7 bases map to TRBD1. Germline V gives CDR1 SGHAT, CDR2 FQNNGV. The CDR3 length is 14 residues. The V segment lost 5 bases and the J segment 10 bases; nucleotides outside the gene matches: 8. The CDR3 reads CASSAQGLGSPLHF. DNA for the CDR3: TGTGCCAGCAGCGCACAGGGGCTGGGATCACCCCTCCACTTT.